This entry lists 4 T cell receptor beta chains sequenced from one sample in a study of blood T cell repertoires in COVID-19. TCRdb keeps only in-frame clones here, not all; method: immunoSEQ multiplex PCR. This table holds roughly 500,000 clones, about 85% found once. Sequencing input: PBMCs or T cells enriched from blood (not recorded which). The receptors originated from a woman aged 55 to 70 who had recovered from COVID-19.

This chain joins TRBV2 and TRBJ2-3; D perhaps matches TRBD1 (6 bases). CDR3 length equals 15 residues. Looked up from germline, CDR1 is SNHLY and CDR2 is FYNNEI. Trimming removed 3 bases from V and 6 bases from J, with 16 bases in between. CDR3 bases: TGTGCCAGCAGTGACCTCGGGACACCTAATGATACGCAGTATTTT. This codes for CASSDLGTPNDTQYF.

As regards this clone: This sample includes further DNA sequences coding for the same CDR3. The chain employs TRBV3-1 (or the pseudogene TRBV3-2) and TRBJ1-1, with D hard to call. CDR1 and CDR2 from the germline V gene are LGHDT and YNNKEL (reference sequence). The V gene lost 1 base and the J gene lost 4 bases, with 10 bases spanning the gap. This CDR3 region has 14 residues. The CDR3 reads CASSQGSGGTEAFF. The DNA of the CDR3 is TGTGCCAGCAGCCAAGGATCAGGAGGCACTGAAGCTTTCTTT.

The CDR3 loop is CASSTTGTGVSPLHF. CDR3 nucleotide sequence: TGTGCCAGCTCAACCACCGGGACAGGGGTTTCACCCCTCCACTTT. This chain links TRBV18 with TRBJ1-6; the match to TRBD1 covers 10 bases. The CDR3 contains 15 residues. J was trimmed by 9 bases and V by 5 bases; bases with no gene match: 7. CDR1 is KGHSH and CDR2 is LQKENI in the germline V gene.

The chain couples TRBV7-2 to TRBJ2-5; the D is unclear. The ends were cut back, 5 bases at V and 5 bases at J, with 9 bases in the middle. The germline gives CDR1 SGHTA, CDR2 FQGNSA. The CDR3 is made up of 12 amino acids. The CDR3 spells CASSAIGETQYF. In nucleotides, the CDR3 is TGTGCCAGCAGCGCTATCGGGGAGACCCAGTACTTC.